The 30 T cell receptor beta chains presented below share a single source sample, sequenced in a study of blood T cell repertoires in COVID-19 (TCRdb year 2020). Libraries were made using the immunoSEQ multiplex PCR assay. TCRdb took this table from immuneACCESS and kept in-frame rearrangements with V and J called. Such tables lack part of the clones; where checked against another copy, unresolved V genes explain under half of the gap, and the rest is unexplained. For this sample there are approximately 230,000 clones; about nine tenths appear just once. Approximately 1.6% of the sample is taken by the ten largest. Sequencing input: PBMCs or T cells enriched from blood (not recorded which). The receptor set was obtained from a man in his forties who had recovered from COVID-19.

The chain's CDR3 is CASKTSSYNEQFF. The DNA for the CDR3 is TGTGCCAGCAAAACGAGCTCCTACAATGAGCAGTTCTTC. The J gene is TRBJ2-1, the V gene TRBV7-2; D gene uncertain. Germline V gives CDR1 SGHTA, CDR2 FQGNSA. There are 13 residues in the CDR3. The germline V and J ends were trimmed by 7 bases and 0 bases, with 7 bases remaining between them.

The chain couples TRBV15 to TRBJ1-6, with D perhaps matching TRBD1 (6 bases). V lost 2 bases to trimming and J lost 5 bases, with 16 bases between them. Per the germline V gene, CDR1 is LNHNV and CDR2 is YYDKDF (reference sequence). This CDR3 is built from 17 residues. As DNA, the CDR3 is TGTGCCACCAGCAGACCAATGGCGGCAGGGGATAATTCACCCCTCCACTTT. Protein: CATSRPMAAGDNSPLHF.

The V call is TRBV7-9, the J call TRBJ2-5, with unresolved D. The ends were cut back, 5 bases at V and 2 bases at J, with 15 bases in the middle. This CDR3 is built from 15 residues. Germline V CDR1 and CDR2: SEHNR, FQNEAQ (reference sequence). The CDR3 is CASSNLGRLQETQYF. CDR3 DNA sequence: TGTGCCAGCAGCAACCTAGGCAGACTTCAAGAGACCCAGTACTTC.

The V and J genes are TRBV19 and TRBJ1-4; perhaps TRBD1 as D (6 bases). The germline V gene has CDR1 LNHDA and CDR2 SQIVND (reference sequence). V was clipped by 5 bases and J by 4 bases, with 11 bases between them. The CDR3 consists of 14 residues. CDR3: CASSPQGNNEKLFF. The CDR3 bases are TGTGCCAGTAGTCCGCAGGGGAATAATGAAAAACTGTTTTTT.

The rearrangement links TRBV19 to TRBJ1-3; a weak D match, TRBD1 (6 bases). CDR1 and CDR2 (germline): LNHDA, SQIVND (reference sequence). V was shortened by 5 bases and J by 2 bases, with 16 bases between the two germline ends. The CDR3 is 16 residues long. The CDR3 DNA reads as TGTGCCAGTAGTCCTTTAGCGGGGGGGCCTGGAAACACCATATATTTT. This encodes CASSPLAGGPGNTIYF.

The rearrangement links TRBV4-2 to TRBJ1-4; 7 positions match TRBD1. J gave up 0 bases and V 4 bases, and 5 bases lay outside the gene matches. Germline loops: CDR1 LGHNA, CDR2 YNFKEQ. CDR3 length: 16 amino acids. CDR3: CASSRAGGTTNEKLFF. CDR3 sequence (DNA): TGTGCCAGCAGCCGGGCAGGGGGGACAACTAATGAAAAACTGTTTTTT.

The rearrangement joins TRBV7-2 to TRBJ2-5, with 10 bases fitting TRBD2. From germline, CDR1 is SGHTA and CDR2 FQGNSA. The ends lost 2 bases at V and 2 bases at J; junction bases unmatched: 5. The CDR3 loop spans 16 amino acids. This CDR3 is CASSLSRAGGQETQYF. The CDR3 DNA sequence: TGTGCCAGCAGCTTAAGTCGAGCGGGGGGGCAAGAGACCCAGTACTTC.

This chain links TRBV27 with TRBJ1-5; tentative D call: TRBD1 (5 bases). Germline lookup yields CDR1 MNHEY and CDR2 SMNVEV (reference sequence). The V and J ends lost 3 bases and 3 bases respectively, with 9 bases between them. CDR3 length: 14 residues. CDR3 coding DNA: TGTGCCAGCAGTTTTCAAGGGGCCAATCAGCCCCAGCATTTT. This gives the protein CASSFQGANQPQHF.

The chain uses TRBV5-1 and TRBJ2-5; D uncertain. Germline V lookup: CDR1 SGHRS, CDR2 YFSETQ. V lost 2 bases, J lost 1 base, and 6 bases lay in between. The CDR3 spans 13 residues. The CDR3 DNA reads TGCGCCAGCAGCTTACAGACCCAAGAGACCCAGTACTTC. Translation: CASSLQTQETQYF.

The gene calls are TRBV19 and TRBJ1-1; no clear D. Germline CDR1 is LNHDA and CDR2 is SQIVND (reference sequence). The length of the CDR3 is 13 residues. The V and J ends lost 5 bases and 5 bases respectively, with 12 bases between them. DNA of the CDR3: TGTGCCAGTAGTTTTCAGCGAAGTACTGAAGCTTTCTTT. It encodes CASSFQRSTEAFF.

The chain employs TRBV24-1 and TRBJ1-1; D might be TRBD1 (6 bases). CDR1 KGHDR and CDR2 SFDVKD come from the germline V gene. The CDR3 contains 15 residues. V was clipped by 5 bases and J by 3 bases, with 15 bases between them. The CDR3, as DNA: TGTGCCACCAGTGTCGGCCAGGGGTCCTACACTGAAGCTTTCTTT. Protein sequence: CATSVGQGSYTEAFF.

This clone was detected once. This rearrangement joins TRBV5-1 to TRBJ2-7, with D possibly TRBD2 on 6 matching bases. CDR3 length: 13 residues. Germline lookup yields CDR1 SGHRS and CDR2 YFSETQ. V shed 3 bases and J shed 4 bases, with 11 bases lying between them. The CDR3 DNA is TGCGCCAGCAGCTCTAGCGAGCCTTACGAGCAGTACTTC. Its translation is CASSSSEPYEQYF.

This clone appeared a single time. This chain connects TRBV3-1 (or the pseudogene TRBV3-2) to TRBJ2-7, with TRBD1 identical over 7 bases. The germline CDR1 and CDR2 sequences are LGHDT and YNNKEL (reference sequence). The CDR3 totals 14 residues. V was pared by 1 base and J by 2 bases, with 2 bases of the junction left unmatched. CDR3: CASSQGGTAYEQYF. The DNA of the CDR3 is TGTGCCAGCAGCCAAGGAGGGACAGCCTACGAGCAGTACTTC.

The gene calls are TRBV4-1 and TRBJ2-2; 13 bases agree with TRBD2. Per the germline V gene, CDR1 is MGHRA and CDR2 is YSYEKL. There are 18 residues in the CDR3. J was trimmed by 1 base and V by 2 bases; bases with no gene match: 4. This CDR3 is CASSQRLAGGLNTGELFF. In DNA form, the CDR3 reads TGCGCCAGCAGCCAAAGACTAGCGGGGGGACTGAACACCGGGGAGCTGTTTTTT.

CDR3 DNA: TGTGCCTGCCGGACTCTGGACACTGAAGCTTTCTTT. It encodes CACRTLDTEAFF. The chain employs TRBV30 and TRBJ1-1; D gene ambiguous. The CDR3 is 12 amino acids. CDR1 GTSNPN and CDR2 SVGIG come from the germline V gene (reference sequence). Trimming left V 6 bases short and J 3 bases short, with 11 bases between.

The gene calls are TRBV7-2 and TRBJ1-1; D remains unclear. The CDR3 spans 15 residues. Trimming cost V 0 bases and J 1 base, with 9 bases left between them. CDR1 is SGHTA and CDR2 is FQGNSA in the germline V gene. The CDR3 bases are TGTGCCAGCAGCTTAGCGCCAGCGGGGAACACTGAAGCTTTCTTT. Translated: CASSLAPAGNTEAFF.

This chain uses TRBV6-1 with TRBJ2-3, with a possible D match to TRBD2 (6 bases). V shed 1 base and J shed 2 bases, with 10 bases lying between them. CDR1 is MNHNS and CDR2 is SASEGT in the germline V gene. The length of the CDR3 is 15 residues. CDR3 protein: CASSEGGTFTDTQYF. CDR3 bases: TGTGCCAGCAGTGAAGGGGGGACTTTCACAGATACGCAGTATTTT.

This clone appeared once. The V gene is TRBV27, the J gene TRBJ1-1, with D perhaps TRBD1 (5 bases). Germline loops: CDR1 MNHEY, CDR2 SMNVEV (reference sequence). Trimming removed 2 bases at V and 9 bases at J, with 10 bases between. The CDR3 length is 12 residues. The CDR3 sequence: CASSLHSGKAFF. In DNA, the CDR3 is TGTGCCAGCAGTTTACATTCAGGGAAAGCTTTCTTT.

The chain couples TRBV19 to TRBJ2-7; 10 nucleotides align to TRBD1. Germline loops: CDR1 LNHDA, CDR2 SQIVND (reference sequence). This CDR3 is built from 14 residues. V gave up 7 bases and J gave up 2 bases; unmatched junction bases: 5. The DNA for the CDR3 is TGTGCCAGTACAACCGGGACAGGGGCCTACGAGCAGTACTTC. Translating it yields CASTTGTGAYEQYF.

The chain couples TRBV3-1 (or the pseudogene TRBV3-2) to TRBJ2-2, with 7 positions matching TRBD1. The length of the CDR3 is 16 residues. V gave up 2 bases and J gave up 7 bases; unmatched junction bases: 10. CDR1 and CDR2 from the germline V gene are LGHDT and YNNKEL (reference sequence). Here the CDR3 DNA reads TGTGCCAGCAGCCAACCCAATCAGGGGGTTATCGGGGAGCTGTTTTTT. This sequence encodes CASSQPNQGVIGELFF.

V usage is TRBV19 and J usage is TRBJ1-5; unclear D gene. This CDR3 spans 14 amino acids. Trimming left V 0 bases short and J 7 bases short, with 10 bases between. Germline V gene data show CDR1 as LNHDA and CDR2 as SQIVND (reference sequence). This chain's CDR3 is CASSIDLWQQPQHF. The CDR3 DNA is TGTGCCAGTAGTATAGATCTCTGGCAACAGCCCCAGCATTTT. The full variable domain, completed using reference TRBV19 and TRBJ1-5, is DGGITQSPKYLFRKEGQNVTLSCEQNLNHDAMYWYRQDPGQGLRLIYYSQIVNDFQKGDIAEGYSVSREKKESFPLTVTSAQKNPTAFYLCASSIDLWQQPQHFGDGTRLSIL.

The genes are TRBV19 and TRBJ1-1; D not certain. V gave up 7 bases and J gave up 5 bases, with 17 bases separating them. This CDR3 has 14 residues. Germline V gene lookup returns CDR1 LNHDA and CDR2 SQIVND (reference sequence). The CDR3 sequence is CASTTWQAVTEAFF. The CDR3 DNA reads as TGTGCCAGTACCACATGGCAGGCTGTGACTGAAGCTTTCTTT. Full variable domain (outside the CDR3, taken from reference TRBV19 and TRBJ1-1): DGGITQSPKYLFRKEGQNVTLSCEQNLNHDAMYWYRQDPGQGLRLIYYSQIVNDFQKGDIAEGYSVSREKKESFPLTVTSAQKNPTAFYLCASTTWQAVTEAFFGQGTRLTVV.

The CDR3 DNA reads as TGCGCCAGCAGCTTGGACGATCTAGCGGGGGGCGTAGATACGCAGTATTTT. This sequence encodes CASSLDDLAGGVDTQYF. This chain connects TRBV5-1 to TRBJ2-3, with TRBD2 matching 11 bases. The CDR3 consists of 17 residues. Trimming took 0 bases from V and 5 from J; bases not matched to a gene: 8. Germline lookup yields CDR1 SGHRS and CDR2 YFSETQ.

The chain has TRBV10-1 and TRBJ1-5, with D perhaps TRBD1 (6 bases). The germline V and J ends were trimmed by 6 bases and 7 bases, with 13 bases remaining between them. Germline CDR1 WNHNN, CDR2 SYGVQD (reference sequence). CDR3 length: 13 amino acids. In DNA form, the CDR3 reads TGCGCCAGCAGGGGACACGGACAACAGCCCCAGCATTTT. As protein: CASRGHGQQPQHF.

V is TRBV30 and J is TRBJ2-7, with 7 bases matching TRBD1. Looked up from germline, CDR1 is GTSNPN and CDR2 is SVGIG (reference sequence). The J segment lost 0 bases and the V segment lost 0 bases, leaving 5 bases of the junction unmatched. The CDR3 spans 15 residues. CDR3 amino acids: CAWSVGQVNSYEQYF. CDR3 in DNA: TGTGCCTGGAGTGTAGGACAGGTCAACTCCTACGAGCAGTACTTC.

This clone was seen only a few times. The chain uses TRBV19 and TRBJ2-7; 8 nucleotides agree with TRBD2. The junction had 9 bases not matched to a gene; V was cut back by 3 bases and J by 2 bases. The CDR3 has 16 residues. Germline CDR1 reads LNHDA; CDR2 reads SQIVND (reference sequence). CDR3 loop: CASSISGGASAYEQYF. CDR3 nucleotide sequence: TGTGCCAGTAGTATCTCGGGGGGGGCCTCCGCCTACGAGCAGTACTTC.

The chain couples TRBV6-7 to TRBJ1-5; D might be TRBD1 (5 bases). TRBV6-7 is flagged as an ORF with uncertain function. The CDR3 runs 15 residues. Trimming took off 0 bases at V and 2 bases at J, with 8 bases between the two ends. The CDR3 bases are TGTGCCAGCAGTTACTCAGGGGCCTGCAATCAGCCCCAGCATTTT. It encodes CASSYSGACNQPQHF.

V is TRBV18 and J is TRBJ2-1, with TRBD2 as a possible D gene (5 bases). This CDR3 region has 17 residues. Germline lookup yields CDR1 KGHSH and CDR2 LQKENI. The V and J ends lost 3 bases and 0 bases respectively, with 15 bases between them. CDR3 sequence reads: CASSPPGWERSYNEQFF. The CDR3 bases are TGTGCCAGCTCACCTCCGGGGTGGGAGCGCTCCTACAATGAGCAGTTCTTC. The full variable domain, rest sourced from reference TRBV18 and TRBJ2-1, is NAGVMQNPRHLVRRRGQEARLRCSPMKGHSHVYWYRQLPEEGLKFMVYLQKENIIDESGMPKERFSAEFPKEGPSILRIQQVVRGDSAAYFCASSPPGWERSYNEQFFGPGTRLTVL.

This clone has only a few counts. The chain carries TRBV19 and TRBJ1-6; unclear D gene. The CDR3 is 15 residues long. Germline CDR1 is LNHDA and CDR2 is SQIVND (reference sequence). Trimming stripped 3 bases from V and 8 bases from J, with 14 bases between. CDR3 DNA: TGTGCCAGTAGTATCGTCGGCGGGGATTATTCACCCCTCCACTTT. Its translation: CASSIVGGDYSPLHF. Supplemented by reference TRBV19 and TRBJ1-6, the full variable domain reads DGGITQSPKYLFRKEGQNVTLSCEQNLNHDAMYWYRQDPGQGLRLIYYSQIVNDFQKGDIAEGYSVSREKKESFPLTVTSAQKNPTAFYLCASSIVGGDYSPLHFGNGTRLTVT.

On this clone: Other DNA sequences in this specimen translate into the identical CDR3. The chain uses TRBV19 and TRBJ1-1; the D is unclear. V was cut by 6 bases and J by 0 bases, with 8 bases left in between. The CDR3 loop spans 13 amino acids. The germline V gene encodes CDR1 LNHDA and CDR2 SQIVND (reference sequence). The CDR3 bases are TGTGCCAGTAGCCTCACAGTGAACACTGAAGCTTTCTTT. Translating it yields CASSLTVNTEAFF.